One and the same sample provided the 26 T cell receptor beta chains below, sequenced in a study of patients and donors after allogeneic stem cell transplantation. Each CDR3 protein gets one entry after TCRdb re-called the RT-PCR reads with MiXCR. Found here are about 160,000 distinct CDR3 sequences, 24% of them singletons; the top ten hold roughly 26%. Sequencing used blood, either unsorted or a sorted T cell fraction (not recorded which). These receptors were taken from a human donor who was either an allogeneic HSCT recipient or a stem cell or donor lymphocyte infusion donor (not recorded which). It is not recorded whose cells these are; they may come from a transplant donor.

This clonotype was picked up a small number of times. The CDR3 DNA reads TGTGCCAGCAGCTCGGACGGGAATCAGCCCCAGCATTTT. Encoded protein: CASSSDGNQPQHF. The chain joins TRBV3-1 to TRBJ1-5; D call uncertain. The CDR3 is made up of 13 amino acids. Germline CDR1 and CDR2: LGHDT and YNNKEL (reference sequence). Trimming shortened V by 5 bases and J by 4 bases, and 9 bases separated the two germline ends.

V and J are TRBV5-1 and TRBJ1-5; D ambiguous. CDR1 and CDR2 (germline): SGHRS, YFSETQ. This CDR3 has 13 amino acids. Trimming removed 5 bases from V and 0 bases from J, with 6 bases in between. The CDR3 reads CASSSGSNQPQHF. CDR3 sequence (DNA): TGCGCCAGCAGTTCCGGTAGCAATCAGCCCCAGCATTTT.

The chain joins TRBV20-1 to TRBJ2-1, with D perhaps assigned TRBD1 or TRBD2 (5 bases each). This CDR3 region has 15 residues. Germline V gives CDR1 DFQATT, CDR2 SNEGSKA (reference sequence). Deletions cut 1 base from V and 3 bases from J, with 13 bases between. The CDR3 region has the DNA TGCAGTGCTAGAGGCGACAGACTATTCTACAATGAGCAGTTCTTC. Translating it yields CSARGDRLFYNEQFF.

Only a few counts were recorded for this clonotype. The chain combines TRBV7-2 with TRBJ1-1; 10 nucleotides agree with TRBD1. This CDR3 is 15 amino acids long. Per germline, CDR1 SGHTA and CDR2 FQGNSA. J lost 3 bases, V lost 2 bases, and 3 bases had no gene match. In nucleotides, the CDR3 is TGTGCCAGCAGCTTAATGACAGGGGGCGACACTGAAGCTTTCTTT. Its translation: CASSLMTGGDTEAFF.

This chain joins TRBV7-9 and TRBJ1-2, with a weak D call TRBD1 (5 bases). CDR3 size: 15 residues. Germline V gene data show CDR1 as SEHNR and CDR2 as FQNEAQ (reference sequence). The V end lost 7 bases, the J end lost 4 bases, and 19 bases lay between the germline ends. The CDR3: CASTPAGPSRYGYTF. CDR3 bases: TGTGCCAGCACACCTGCAGGGCCAAGTCGCTATGGCTACACCTTC.

There are a few counts of this clonotype. J is TRBJ2-7 and V is TRBV21-1; the listed D gene, TRBD2, was not tested against the DNA. TRBV21-1 constitutes a pseudogene. This CDR3 has 12 residues. In DNA form, the CDR3 reads TGTGCCAGCCCGGAGGGGCCAAAAGAGCAGTACTTC. This gives the protein CASPEGPKEQYF.

In its sample, this clonotype was seen a few times. The chain couples TRBV12-3 or TRBV12-4 to TRBJ1-6; 9 bases agree with TRBD1. The CDR3 covers 14 residues. The J segment lost 9 bases and the V segment lost 5 bases, leaving 5 bases of the junction unmatched. DNA of the CDR3: TGTGCCAGCAGTCCCCCGGGACAGGGTTCACCCCTCCACTTT. Encoded protein: CASSPPGQGSPLHF.

This clonotype was recorded a few times. This chain connects TRBV3-1 to TRBJ1-1, with 7 bases that match TRBD1. CDR1 and CDR2 (germline): LGHDT, YNNKEL (reference sequence). The CDR3 loop spans 14 amino acids. V shed 4 bases, J shed 1 base, and the junction held 3 bases outside the gene matches. CDR3 in DNA: TGTGCCAGCAGCCGAGGGACAGCGAACACTGAAGCTTTCTTT. It specifies CASSRGTANTEAFF.

This clonotype was observed a few times. The chain has TRBV15 and TRBJ2-2; D possibly corresponds to TRBD1 (6 bases). From germline, CDR1 is LNHNV and CDR2 YYDKDF (reference sequence). V lost 5 bases and J 0 bases, leaving 13 bases between the germline ends. The CDR3 totals 16 residues. This CDR3 is CATSRGRTANTGELFF. CDR3 coding DNA: TGTGCCACCAGCCGTGGCCGGACAGCGAACACCGGGGAGCTGTTTTTT.

The chain combines TRBV19 with TRBJ1-2; 9 bases line up with TRBD1. The CDR3 covers 14 residues. Germline CDR1 and CDR2: LNHDA and SQIVND (reference sequence). J was trimmed by 8 bases and V by 6 bases; bases with no gene match: 10. CDR3 in amino acids: CASSDRGDPLGYTF. CDR3 coding DNA: TGTGCCAGTAGCGACAGGGGGGACCCCCTGGGCTACACCTTC.

The chain employs TRBV6-6 and TRBJ2-7, with D possibly being TRBD2 (5 bases). The CDR3 runs 15 residues. Between the trimmed V and J ends, which lost 2 bases and 2 bases, there was a span of 13 bases. The V gene's germline CDR1 is MNHNY and CDR2 SVGAGI (reference sequence). The CDR3 region has the DNA TGTGCCAGCAGTTACCCCCGGGGTGCCCCCTACGAGCAGTACTTC. It yields the protein CASSYPRGAPYEQYF.

This clonotype was picked up a small number of times. V gene TRBV6-5 combines with J gene TRBJ1-2; 7 bases line up with TRBD1. Germline V CDR1 and CDR2: MNHEY, SVGAGI. The CDR3 has 11 amino acids. Germline trimming cut 6 bases from V and 7 bases from J; bases unmatched to any gene: 2. The CDR3: CASSTGVGYTF. As DNA, the CDR3 is TGTGCCAGCAGCACAGGGGTTGGCTACACCTTC.

This clonotype was seen ten or more times. The V and J genes are TRBV5-1 and TRBJ1-1; possible D gene TRBD1, 6 bases. Germline V gives CDR1 SGHRS, CDR2 YFSETQ. CDR3 size: 15 residues. V shed 4 bases and J shed 5 bases, with 18 bases lying between them. The CDR3 bases are TGCGCCAGCAGCGAAGGGACACCTAGATGGACTGAAGCTTTCTTT. Protein product: CASSEGTPRWTEAFF.

This clonotype was seen a few times. V gene TRBV7-2 combines with J gene TRBJ2-3; weak D call: TRBD2 (5 bases). V dropped 0 bases and J dropped 2 bases, with 15 bases sitting between them. The germline gives CDR1 SGHTA, CDR2 FQGNSA. This CDR3 is 17 amino acids long. The CDR3 spells CASSLALTNLFTDTQYF. The DNA of the CDR3 is TGTGCCAGCAGCTTAGCGTTGACTAACCTTTTCACAGATACGCAGTATTTT.

In its sample, this clonotype was seen a few times. The chain uses TRBV5-5 and TRBJ2-5, with no clear D. Per germline, CDR1 SGHKS and CDR2 YYEKEE (reference sequence). The CDR3 length is 16 residues. V lost 1 base to trimming and J lost 2 bases, with 15 bases between them. For the CDR3, the DNA is TGTGCCAGCAGCTTGAAATATCTACGGTCTCAAGAGACCCAGTACTTC. This encodes CASSLKYLRSQETQYF.

The rearrangement joins TRBV5-1 to TRBJ2-7, with 8 bases matching TRBD2. Germline V CDR1 and CDR2: SGHRS, YFSETQ. Losses at the gene ends were 2 bases for V and 3 bases for J; bases not matched to a gene: 7. The CDR3 is 15 residues long. The chain's CDR3 is CASSLPGLDYYEQYF. In DNA form, the CDR3 reads TGCGCCAGCAGCTTACCGGGACTAGATTACTACGAGCAGTACTTC.

This chain connects TRBV11-1 to TRBJ2-1, with D possibly matching TRBD2 (5 bases). From germline, CDR1 is SGHAT and CDR2 FQDESV (reference sequence). The CDR3 has 13 amino acids. V lost 2 bases to trimming and J lost 6 bases, with 8 bases between them. CDR3 protein: CASSLSTSNEQFF. The CDR3 DNA sequence: TGTGCCAGCAGCTTATCAACTAGCAATGAGCAGTTCTTC.

This rearrangement joins TRBV20-1 to TRBJ1-2; D call uncertain. Trimming shortened V by 2 bases and J by 4 bases, and 8 bases separated the two germline ends. The V gene's germline CDR1 is DFQATT and CDR2 SNEGSKA (reference sequence). This CDR3 is 12 amino acids long. The CDR3 bases are TGCAGTGCTAGATCGGCAGTCTATGGCTACACCTTC. It yields the protein CSARSAVYGYTF.

The genes are TRBV5-1 and TRBJ1-5; TRBD1 matches 10 bases. CDR3 length equals 14 residues. The trim removed 4 bases at V and 5 bases at J, leaving 3 bases unmatched. CDR1 is SGHRS and CDR2 is YFSETQ in the germline V gene. CDR3 in amino acids: CASSKDRGHQPQHF. CDR3 sequence (DNA): TGCGCCAGCAGCAAAGACAGGGGGCATCAGCCCCAGCATTTT.

This clonotype appeared a few times. The chain has TRBV25-1 and TRBJ2-7, with TRBD1 identical over 9 bases. CDR1 and CDR2 (germline): MGHDK, SYGVNS. The CDR3 has 15 residues. Trimming removed 2 bases from V and 6 bases from J; junction bases left unmatched: 8. CDR3 DNA sequence: TGTGCCAGCAGTGAAGCCGGGACAGGGTTCCGCGAGCAGTACTTC. Translating gives CASSEAGTGFREQYF.

This rearrangement joins TRBV7-3 to TRBJ1-1, with D hard to call. CDR1 is SGHTA and CDR2 is FQGTGA in the germline V gene. V lost 2 bases and J 0 bases, leaving 7 bases between the germline ends. This CDR3 contains 14 residues. This CDR3 is CASSLVNLNTEAFF. The CDR3 DNA sequence: TGTGCCAGCAGCTTAGTTAATCTGAACACTGAAGCTTTCTTT.

This clonotype was detected many times. The genes are TRBV12-3 or TRBV12-4 and TRBJ1-1; D not certain. This CDR3 is 13 amino acids long. Trimming took off 5 bases at V and 0 bases at J, with 7 bases between the two ends. CDR3 coding DNA: TGTGCCAGCAGTACCCTATTGAACACTGAAGCTTTCTTT. Translation: CASSTLLNTEAFF.

This clonotype was observed a few times. J is TRBJ1-2 and V is TRBV6-6; 7 bases agree with TRBD1. Looked up from germline, CDR1 is MNHNY and CDR2 is SVGAGI (reference sequence). The trim removed 6 bases at V and 8 bases at J, leaving 12 bases unmatched. This CDR3 is built from 14 residues. CDR3 DNA sequence: TGTGCCAGCAGACCCGACAGGGCTTACGTGGGCTACACCTTC. Its translation: CASRPDRAYVGYTF.

This clonotype was picked up a small number of times. The chain uses TRBV6-6 and TRBJ1-1; D uncertain. CDR1 and CDR2 from the germline V gene are MNHNY and SVGAGI (reference sequence). This CDR3 is built from 12 residues. Trimming removed 2 bases at V and 4 bases at J, with 5 bases between. The CDR3 sequence is CASSYVVTEAFF. The CDR3 nucleotides read TGTGCCAGCAGTTACGTCGTCACTGAAGCTTTCTTT.

This clonotype was counted a few times. The CDR3 DNA follows: TGCGCCAGCAGCCCTGGACAGGGCCGTACTGAAGCTTTCTTT. It encodes CASSPGQGRTEAFF. The chain combines TRBV4-1 with TRBJ1-1; TRBD1 matches 8 bases. This CDR3 has 14 amino acids. V shed 4 bases and J 5 bases; nucleotides not matched to a gene: 6. The germline V gene has CDR1 MGHRA and CDR2 YSYEKL.

This clonotype was seen a handful of times. This sequence joins TRBV29-1 and TRBJ1-5; D is undetermined. Trimming removed 4 bases from V and 5 bases from J, with 12 bases in between. CDR3 length: 13 residues. Germline lookup yields CDR1 SQVTM and CDR2 ANQGSEA. The chain's CDR3 is CSVAEGGYQPQHF. The DNA for the CDR3 is TGCAGCGTTGCAGAGGGAGGTTATCAGCCCCAGCATTTT.